Shown below are 23 T cell receptor beta chains from a single sample sequenced in a study of cytomegalovirus exposure and HLA in healthy donors. The PCR employed 60 Vbeta primers together with 13 Jbeta primers. The data were produced by immunoSEQ multiplex PCR, yet TCRdb's version contains in-frame clones alone and is incomplete. The sample yields 55,000 to 65,000 clones, 70% to 85% seen once. The sample consisted of PBMCs. All receptors derive from a woman between 25 and 40 years old in good health and CMV-seronegative.

V gene TRBV29-1 combines with J gene TRBJ1-3; D gene uncertain. CDR3 length: 14 residues. Trimming removed 2 bases at V and 4 bases at J, with 12 bases between. The germline V gene has CDR1 SQVTM and CDR2 ANQGSEA. For the CDR3, the DNA is TGCAGCGTTGAAAGCCCCTCCCGGGGAAACACCATATATTTT. Protein product: CSVESPSRGNTIYF.

The chain joins TRBV4-1 to TRBJ1-4; possible D gene TRBD1, 6 bases. The germline V gene encodes CDR1 MGHRA and CDR2 YSYEKL. This CDR3 is 17 amino acids long. V was clipped by 3 bases and J by 0 bases, with 14 bases between them. The CDR3 loop reads CASSQMAGVSTNEKLFF. The CDR3 coding sequence is TGCGCCAGCAGCCAGATGGCAGGGGTTTCAACTAATGAAAAACTGTTTTTT.

The chain combines TRBV19 with TRBJ1-5, with TRBD1 as a possible D gene (5 bases). The V end was cut by 4 bases, the J end by 7 bases, with 14 bases between. The germline V gene encodes CDR1 LNHDA and CDR2 SQIVND (reference sequence). This CDR3 is built from 14 residues. CDR3 DNA: TGTGCCAGTAGTACCCAGGGTGTTGAACAGCCCCAGCATTTT. Translated: CASSTQGVEQPQHF.

J is TRBJ2-5 and V is TRBV2; TRBD1 might be the D (5 bases). The DNA matches TRBJ2-7 better at its end, which makes the J call doubtful. The germline V gene encodes CDR1 SNHLY and CDR2 FYNNEI. This CDR3 is 15 amino acids long. The DNA of the CDR3 is TGTGCCAGCAGTGCCCTAACAGGTATGACCTACGAGCAGTACTTC. Protein sequence: CASSALTGMTYEQYF.

The chain recombines TRBV5-4 with TRBJ1-6, with D unresolved. Trimming cost V 4 bases and J 7 bases, with 18 bases left between them. The CDR3 is 16 residues long. Per the germline V gene, CDR1 is SGHNT and CDR2 is YYREEE (reference sequence). DNA of the CDR3: TGTGCCAGCAGCCTCGGGGTTCTAAACCTGAATTCACCCCTCCACTTT. Residues: CASSLGVLNLNSPLHF.

This chain uses TRBV4-1 with TRBJ1-2, with 8 bases identical to TRBD1. This CDR3 has 15 residues. J lost 4 bases, V lost 1 base, and 5 bases had no gene match. The germline CDR1 and CDR2 sequences are MGHRA and YSYEKL. CDR3 bases: TGCGCCAGCAGCCAAGGGGAACAGGGGGGCTATGGCTACACCTTC. It encodes CASSQGEQGGYGYTF.

This chain links TRBV28 with TRBJ1-2; TRBD1 agrees at 10 bases. Germline V gene data show CDR1 as MDHEN and CDR2 as SYDVKM. CDR3 size: 14 residues. Trimming cost V 5 bases and J 8 bases; bases outside gene matches: 8. CDR3 in amino acids: CASSPSGTGDGYTF. CDR3 DNA: TGTGCCAGCAGTCCATCCGGGACAGGGGACGGCTACACCTTC.

The CDR3 DNA follows: TGTGCCAGCAGCTTATCCGGGAACAATGAAAAACTGTTTTTT. Its translation: CASSLSGNNEKLFF. The gene calls are TRBV7-9 and TRBJ1-4; the D is unclear. The germline V and J ends were trimmed by 2 bases and 5 bases, with 9 bases remaining between them. The length of the CDR3 is 14 residues. The V gene's germline CDR1 is SEHNR and CDR2 FQNEAQ (reference sequence).

The chain uses TRBV4-1 and TRBJ2-2, with a tentative D call TRBD1 (6 bases). The CDR3 contains 17 residues. CDR1 and CDR2 (germline): MGHRA, YSYEKL. V shed 3 bases and J shed 2 bases, with 16 bases lying between them. In DNA form, the CDR3 reads TGCGCCAGCAGCCACCATAGGACAGCTCGAAACACCGGGGAGCTGTTTTTT. This gives the protein CASSHHRTARNTGELFF.

The chain links TRBV9 to TRBJ2-3; TRBD2 matches at 11 bases. CDR1 and CDR2 (germline): SGDLS, YYNGEE. Trimming cost V 4 bases and J 2 bases; bases outside gene matches: 18. There are 20 residues in the CDR3. CDR3 amino acids: CASSHPRGTSGLGVTDTQYF. The CDR3, as DNA: TGTGCCAGCAGCCACCCTAGGGGGACTAGCGGACTTGGAGTCACAGATACGCAGTATTTT.

The gene calls are TRBV19 and TRBJ1-5, with D tentatively TRBD1 (6 bases). V was clipped by 6 bases and J by 0 bases, with 15 bases between them. CDR1 is LNHDA, CDR2 SQIVND, per germline (reference sequence). The CDR3 has 16 amino acids. The CDR3 spells CASRYLGQYSNQPQHF. CDR3 DNA: TGTGCCAGTAGATATCTCGGACAGTATAGCAATCAGCCCCAGCATTTT.

The CDR3 sequence: CASSQGWGGSTDTQYF. DNA of the CDR3: TGCGCCAGCAGCCAAGGATGGGGCGGTAGCACAGATACGCAGTATTTT. The chain joins TRBV4-1 to TRBJ2-3, with D possibly being TRBD1 (5 bases). The germline V gene has CDR1 MGHRA and CDR2 YSYEKL. Trimming removed 1 base at V and 0 bases at J, with 11 bases between. This CDR3 contains 16 residues.

The V call is TRBV27, the J call TRBJ2-2; D may be TRBD2 (6 bases). From germline, CDR1 is MNHEY and CDR2 SMNVEV (reference sequence). Trimming stripped 8 bases from V and 3 bases from J, with 10 bases between. This CDR3 is 13 amino acids long. The CDR3 nucleotides read TGTGCCAGCCGGGGGTACGACACCGGGGAGCTGTTTTTT. Protein: CASRGYDTGELFF.

This clone was counted a few times. The V and J genes are TRBV6-6 and TRBJ2-3; possible D gene TRBD2, 5 bases. Germline CDR1 MNHNY, CDR2 SVGAGI (reference sequence). The CDR3 is 13 residues long. Trimming shortened V by 10 bases and J by 0 bases, and 11 bases separated the two germline ends. CDR3 bases: TGTGCCACCTTACGAGGGAGCACAGATACGCAGTATTTT. Its protein is CATLRGSTDTQYF.

This chain links TRBV5-8 with TRBJ1-5; D is unclear. V was cut by 0 bases and J by 5 bases, with 12 bases left in between. The germline V gene has CDR1 SGHTS and CDR2 YDEGEE. CDR3 length equals 15 residues. CDR3 sequence (DNA): TGTGCCAGCAGCTTGGACTTCGGAGGGTATCAGCCCCAGCATTTT. Residues: CASSLDFGGYQPQHF.

The V and J genes are TRBV19 and TRBJ2-3; 10 bases fit TRBD2. The germline gives CDR1 LNHDA, CDR2 SQIVND (reference sequence). The CDR3 extends over 14 amino acids. The ends lost 4 bases at V and 8 bases at J; junction bases unmatched: 6. CDR3 residues: CASSSGLADGTQYF. The CDR3 nucleotides are TGTGCCAGTAGTAGCGGACTAGCGGACGGTACGCAGTATTTT.

This chain joins TRBV7-6 and TRBJ1-4; the D gene is possibly TRBD1 (6 bases). Germline CDR1 SGHVS, CDR2 FNYEAQ. V lost 0 bases to trimming and J lost 8 bases, with 13 bases between them. The CDR3 has 15 amino acids. CDR3: CASSLAPVTGEKLFF. CDR3 nucleotide sequence: TGTGCCAGCAGCTTAGCGCCTGTGACAGGCGAAAAACTGTTTTTT.

The rearrangement joins TRBV7-2 to TRBJ1-6, with 8 positions matching TRBD1. Germline assignment: CDR1 SGHTA and CDR2 FQGNSA. The CDR3 has 15 residues. J lost 10 bases, V lost 5 bases, and 10 bases had no gene match. CDR3 amino acids: CASSPRQGSKSPLHF. The DNA for the CDR3 is TGTGCCAGCAGCCCGAGACAGGGGTCGAAATCACCCCTCCACTTT.

J is TRBJ2-7 and V is TRBV4-3, with 12 bases lining up with TRBD2. V shed 2 bases, J shed 4 bases, and the junction held 0 bases outside the gene matches. CDR1 LGHNA and CDR2 YSLEER come from the germline V gene. The CDR3 has 14 residues. CDR3: CASSQLAGGYEQYF. CDR3 in DNA: TGCGCCAGCAGCCAACTAGCGGGGGGGTACGAGCAGTACTTC.

This clone turned up a few times. The V and J genes are TRBV10-3 and TRBJ1-2; 8 bases are shared with TRBD1. V lost 6 bases and J lost 8; bases outside the gene matches: 11. The V gene's germline CDR1 is ENHRY and CDR2 SYGVKD. The CDR3 totals 14 residues. This CDR3 reads CAISPGQGAGGYTF. Written as DNA, the CDR3 is TGTGCCATCAGCCCCGGACAGGGCGCGGGAGGCTACACCTTC.

The rearrangement joins TRBV18 to TRBJ1-2, with D hard to call. V lost 3 bases and J 8 bases, leaving 13 bases between the germline ends. Germline V lookup: CDR1 KGHSH, CDR2 LQKENI. The CDR3 extends over 13 amino acids. The CDR3 sequence is CASSPPGGEGYTF. CDR3 in DNA: TGTGCCAGCTCACCGCCGGGAGGCGAGGGCTACACCTTC.

The table lists this clone with a few counts. As DNA, the CDR3 is TGTGCCAGCAGCCCTAAGGAGACCCAGTACTTC. This sequence encodes CASSPKETQYF. The genes are TRBV7-2 and TRBJ2-5; no definite D call. This CDR3 has 11 residues. Germline values: CDR1 SGHTA, CDR2 FQGNSA. V was cut by 5 bases and J by 5 bases, with 6 bases left in between. The variable domain in full, completed from reference TRBV7-2 and TRBJ2-5, reads GAGVSQSPSNKVTEKGKDVELRCDPISGHTALYWYRQSLGQGLEFLIYFQGNSAPDKSGLPSDRFSAERTGGSVSTLTIQRTQQEDSAVYLCASSPKETQYFGPGTRLLVL.

The rearrangement joins TRBV11-3 to TRBJ2-5; possible D gene TRBD2, 6 bases. Germline-derived CDR1 and CDR2 are SGHNT and YENEEA. The length of the CDR3 is 15 residues. Trimming took 5 bases from V and 5 from J, leaving 18 bases between them. CDR3 coding DNA: TGTGCCAGCAGCATTGGGAGGATGGATCGGGAGACCCAGTACTTC. Encoded protein: CASSIGRMDRETQYF.